Below, 11 T cell receptor beta chains from the same sample are listed, as sequenced in a study of CD8 T cells in Susac syndrome. Reverse transcription of about 0.5 to 1 ug RNA was performed with random hexamers. From the immunoSEQ multiplex PCR reads, TCRdb called clonotypes with MiXCR, one entry per CDR3 protein. This sample carries fewer than 85,000 distinct CDR3 sequences, approximately 95% of them seen once, and the ten largest clones take roughly 0.44%. The sample taken for sequencing was CD8+ T cells from PBMCs. These receptors were taken from a human donor with Susac syndrome.

V gene TRBV5-1 combines with J gene TRBJ2-1; the D gene is possibly TRBD1 (5 bases). The CDR3 consists of 16 residues. Per germline, CDR1 SGHRS and CDR2 YFSETQ. The V gene lost 0 bases and the J gene lost 4 bases, with 14 bases spanning the gap. CDR3 in amino acids: CASSLAKGYLYNEQFF. CDR3 bases: TGCGCCAGCAGCTTGGCCAAGGGGTACCTTTACAATGAGCAGTTCTTC.

This clonotype was detected only once. The chain recombines TRBV13 with TRBJ2-1, with D unclear. V gave up 3 bases and J gave up 7 bases, with 13 bases separating them. The CDR3 length is 14 residues. The V gene's germline CDR1 is PRHDT and CDR2 FYEKMQ (reference sequence). CDR3 sequence: CASSLSGLWNEQFF. The CDR3 DNA sequence: TGTGCCAGCAGCTTGTCGGGCCTCTGGAATGAGCAGTTCTTC.

This clonotype was picked up a small number of times. The chain carries TRBV19 and TRBJ2-7; the match to TRBD2 covers 7 bases. The CDR3 is made up of 13 amino acids. Germline values: CDR1 LNHDA, CDR2 SQIVND (reference sequence). Trimming at V came to 8 bases and at J to 1 base, leaving 5 bases not matched to a gene. This CDR3 is CASSSGLSYEQYF. The CDR3 region has the DNA TGTGCCAGTTCTAGCGGACTGTCCTACGAGCAGTACTTC.

This chain uses TRBV23-1 with TRBJ1-5, with a possible D match to TRBD1 (6 bases). TRBV23-1 is noted as an ORF with a role that remains uncertain. The CDR3 is 15 residues long. The V gene lost 1 base and the J gene lost 10 bases, with 17 bases spanning the gap. Written as DNA, the CDR3 is TGCGCCAGCAGTCAATTAGACGGGGAACAGGGACCCCAGCATTTT. Protein: CASSQLDGEQGPQHF.

This chain connects TRBV7-9 to TRBJ2-5; the D gene is possibly TRBD1 (5 bases). The germline V and J ends were trimmed by 5 bases and 5 bases, with 15 bases remaining between them. The CDR3 is 14 residues long. CDR1 SEHNR and CDR2 FQNEAQ come from the germline V gene (reference sequence). As DNA, the CDR3 is TGTGCCAGCAGCGCTGACAGCGCCTCGGAGACCCAGTACTTC. Encoded protein: CASSADSASETQYF. Combining the CDR3 with reference TRBV7-9 and TRBJ2-5 gives the whole variable domain DTGVSQNPRHKITKRGQNVTFRCDPISEHNRLYWYRQTLGQGPEFLTYFQNEAQLEKSRLLSDRFSAERPKGSFSTLEIQRTEQGDSAMYLCASSADSASETQYFGPGTRLLVL.

The rearrangement joins TRBV13 to TRBJ1-1; no clear D gene. This CDR3 comprises 14 residues. The germline V gene encodes CDR1 PRHDT and CDR2 FYEKMQ (reference sequence). The V gene lost 6 bases and the J gene lost 1 base, with 12 bases spanning the gap. DNA for the CDR3: TGTGCCAGCAGACACCCAACTGCGAACACTGAAGCTTTCTTT. It yields the protein CASRHPTANTEAFF.

This chain links TRBV20-1 with TRBJ2-1; TRBD2 aligns across 7 bases. With 0 bases clipped from V and 5 bases from J, the junction kept 7 bases outside the gene matches. Germline-derived CDR1 and CDR2 are DFQATT and SNEGSKA (reference sequence). This CDR3 spans 15 amino acids. CDR3 nucleotide sequence: TGCAGTGCTAGAGATCTAGCGGAACCCAACAATGAGCAGTTCTTC. This codes for CSARDLAEPNNEQFF.

The chain joins TRBV15 to TRBJ2-2; D is possibly TRBD2 (5 bases). The CDR3 runs to 12 residues. The V gene lost 7 bases and the J gene lost 3 bases, with 6 bases spanning the gap. Germline CDR1 reads LNHNV; CDR2 reads YYDKDF (reference sequence). The CDR3 loop is CATNGDTGELFF. The CDR3 DNA sequence: TGTGCCACCAACGGGGACACCGGGGAGCTGTTTTTT.

The gene calls are TRBV7-9 and TRBJ2-1, with TRBD1 matching 8 bases. The V segment lost 1 base and the J segment 5 bases; nucleotides outside the gene matches: 1. The CDR3 is 14 residues long. Germline V lookup: CDR1 SEHNR, CDR2 FQNEAQ (reference sequence). DNA of the CDR3: TGTGCCAGCAGCTTAGTGACAGGGGACAATGAGCAGTTCTTC. This codes for CASSLVTGDNEQFF.

The V and J genes are TRBV9 and TRBJ2-7; D is undetermined. The V gene lost 0 bases and the J gene lost 2 bases, with 9 bases spanning the gap. The germline CDR1 and CDR2 sequences are SGDLS and YYNGEE. CDR3 length equals 14 residues. DNA of the CDR3: TGTGCCAGCAGCGTAGAACATCTCCCCTACGAGCAGTACTTC. As protein: CASSVEHLPYEQYF.

The V and J genes are TRBV4-1 and TRBJ2-5, with D possibly TRBD2 on 6 matching bases. Trimming pared 3 bases from V and 2 bases from J, leaving 10 bases between. This CDR3 is 14 amino acids long. Per the germline V gene, CDR1 is MGHRA and CDR2 is YSYEKL. The CDR3 region is CASSQTAGQETQYF. The CDR3 coding sequence is TGCGCCAGCAGCCAGACGGCGGGACAAGAGACCCAGTACTTC.